A selection of T cell receptor beta chains follows, all from one sample in a study of T cells in Graves' hyperthyroidism and ophthalmopathy. TCRdb analysed the multiplex PCR reads with MiXCR anew, one entry per CDR3 protein. The profile shows roughly 560,000 distinct CDR3 sequences, 14% to 15% of them singletons. Sequences were obtained from blood. These receptors were collected from a woman aged 40 to 55 with Graves' ophthalmopathy. The CDR3 runs from the conserved cysteine through the conserved F or W. D genes are given only for firm matches. Size is omitted from some rows. Given values are once, few, many or a class for expanded clones.

length	V	J	D	size	DNA	CDR3
14	TRBV6-5	TRBJ2-4	.	many	TGTGCCAGCAGTTACGTGGGGACCAAAAACATTCAGTACTTC	CASSYVGTKNIQYF
15	TRBV19	TRBJ1-5	.	many	TGTGCCAGTAGTTTACCGGGGTATAGCAATCAGCCCCAGCATTTT	CASSLPGYSNQPQHF
13	TRBV6-1	TRBJ2-7	TRBD1	.	TGTGCCAGCACCGGTGGGACAGGCAGGGAGCAGTACTTC	CASTGGTGREQYF
13	TRBV19	TRBJ2-2	.	many	TGTGCCAGTAGTATAGATCCCTCCGGGGAGCTGTTTTTT	CASSIDPSGELFF
16	TRBV20-1	TRBJ2-5	.	many	TGCAGTGCTAGCCTCTTAAAGCGCGGACTCCAAGAGACCCAGTACTTC	CSASLLKRGLQETQYF
17	TRBV5-1	TRBJ2-7	TRBD1	few	TGCGCCAGCAGCTTCTCCGGGACAGGGAGTACCACCTACGAGCAGTACTTC	CASSFSGTGSTTYEQYF
15	TRBV6-2/TRBV6-3	TRBJ1-1	TRBD1	many	TGTGCCAGCAGTCAGGCGACAGGGATGAACACTGAAGCTTTCTTT	CASSQATGMNTEAFF
16	TRBV4-3	TRBJ2-7	TRBD2	many	TGCGCCAGCAGCCAAGATCCTAGCGGGCCCTCCTACGAGCAGTACTTC	CASSQDPSGPSYEQYF
15	TRBV7-9	TRBJ1-1	.	many	TGTGCCAGCAGCTTGGGGCAGAGGGTTAACACTGAAGCTTTCTTT	CASSLGQRVNTEAFF
15	TRBV11-2	TRBJ2-5	.	many	TGTGCCAGCAGCTTTGAGCACGGAGGCCAGGCGACCCAGTACTTC	CASSFEHGGQATQYF
16	TRBV12-3/TRBV12-4	TRBJ1-2	.	.	TGTGCCAGCAGTTATCCCGGCGCGGGGGCCCTACGGGACTACACCTTC	CASSYPGAGALRDYTF
14	TRBV28	TRBJ1-2	.	many	TGTGCCACTTCCAAAAGCTACGGGGGGGGTGGCTACACCTTC	CATSKSYGGGGYTF
16	TRBV4-3	TRBJ2-5	.	few	TGCGCCAGCAGCCAAGATTACCCACAAGACCAAGAGACCCAGTACTTC	CASSQDYPQDQETQYF
16	TRBV28	TRBJ2-7	TRBD2	many	TGTGCCAGCAGTAGGCGGGGACTAGCGGGAGTATGGGAGCAGTACTTC	CASSRRGLAGVWEQYF
12	TRBV20-1	TRBJ2-7	.	.	TGCAGTGCTAGACTCCGGGCCTACGAGCAGTACTTC	CSARLRAYEQYF
14	TRBV5-1	TRBJ1-3	TRBD1	many	TGCGCCAGCGGGACAGGGATTCTTGGAAACACCATATATTTT	CASGTGILGNTIYF
13	TRBV20-1	TRBJ2-2	.	few	TGCAGTGCTAGCGGGAGCGGCACCGGGGAGCTGTTTTTT	CSASGSGTGELFF
15	TRBV6-5	TRBJ1-1	TRBD1	many	TGTGCCAGCAGTTACTCGGGAGGGGGCACGACTGAAGCTTTCTTT	CASSYSGGGTTEAFF
13	TRBV11-2	TRBJ2-5	.	.	TGTGCCAGCAGCTTAGGGACAGTTGAGACCCAGTACTTC	CASSLGTVETQYF
16	TRBV7-2	TRBJ2-5	TRBD2	many	TGTGCCAGCAGCCATTCAGCGGGGCTAGCGGGAGAGACCCAGTACTTC	CASSHSAGLAGETQYF
12	TRBV19	TRBJ1-5	.	many	TGTGCCAGTAGTTATCTGAATCAGCCCCAGCATTTT	CASSYLNQPQHF
14	TRBV12-3/TRBV12-4	TRBJ1-1	.	many	TGTGCCAGCAGCCAGGACTCATGGGGCACTGAAGCTTTCTTT	CASSQDSWGTEAFF
14	TRBV6-1	TRBJ2-7	TRBD2	many	TGTGCCAGCACTCCGGGACTAGCCCTTTACGAGCAGTACTTC	CASTPGLALYEQYF
14	TRBV20-1	TRBJ1-2	.	few	TGCAGTGCTAGCAATTTCGACAGGTTCTATGGCTACACCTTC	CSASNFDRFYGYTF
14	TRBV7-2	TRBJ1-1	.	.	TGTGCCAGCAGCTCAAGAGACAGGCACACTGAAGCTTTCTTT	CASSSRDRHTEAFF
14	TRBV28	TRBJ1-1	TRBD1	many	TGTGCCAGCAGCAACAGGGGAATGAACACTGAAGCTTTCTTT	CASSNRGMNTEAFF
13	TRBV19	TRBJ1-1	.	many	TGTGCCAGTAGTACCACCCTAGCGACTGAAGCTTTCTTT	CASSTTLATEAFF
16	TRBV30	TRBJ2-2	TRBD2	.	TGTGCCTGGAGGGCTAGCGGGAGGGCCGGTACCGGGGAGCTGTTTTTT	CAWRASGRAGTGELFF
14	TRBV7-2	TRBJ1-2	.	many	TGTGCCAGCAGCTTATATTCAGGGTTCGATGGCTACACCTTC	CASSLYSGFDGYTF
15	TRBV20-1	TRBJ2-2	.	many	TGCAGTGCTAGAGACGCCGTGGCCTACACCGGGGAGCTGTTTTTT	CSARDAVAYTGELFF
12	TRBV11-2	TRBJ1-3	.	many	TGTGCCAGCAGCCCAACAGGAAACACCATATATTTT	CASSPTGNTIYF
13	TRBV7-8	TRBJ2-7	.	few	TGTGCCAGCAGGAGGAGCGTTGGGGCCGAGCAGTACTTC	CASRRSVGAEQYF
12	TRBV28	TRBJ2-7	TRBD1	many	TGTGCCAGCAGTTCGGGGACAGTCTACCAGTACTTC	CASSSGTVYQYF
16	TRBV30	TRBJ2-5	TRBD1	few	TGTGCCTGGAGTGGATGGACAGGGGGGTTCCAAGAGACCCAGTACTTC	CAWSGWTGGFQETQYF
16	TRBV20-1	TRBJ1-5	TRBD1	many	TGCAGTGCTAGGGATGTACGGACAGGGGGCAATCAGCCCCAGCATTTT	CSARDVRTGGNQPQHF
17	TRBV20-1	TRBJ2-4	TRBD2	.	TGCAGTGCTAGAGCGTGGGCTAGCGGGAGGACCAAAAACATTCAGTACTTC	CSARAWASGRTKNIQYF
15	TRBV11-3	TRBJ1-1	TRBD1	.	TGTGCCAGCAGCCACACCGGGACAGGGGACATGGAAGCTTTCTTT	CASSHTGTGDMEAFF
14	TRBV29-1	TRBJ2-7	.	many	TGCAGCGCCGCCCCCTTGGGCAACTCGGGAGAGCAGTACTTC	CSAAPLGNSGEQYF
13	TRBV12-3/TRBV12-4	TRBJ1-2	.	.	TGTGCCAGCAGTTTGTATGGGGGCTATGGCTACACCTTC	CASSLYGGYGYTF
13	TRBV6-1	TRBJ2-7	.	many	TGTGCCAGCAGCCGGGACAAATCCTACGAGCAGTACTTC	CASSRDKSYEQYF
11	TRBV29-1	TRBJ2-5	.	many	TGCAGCGAGCGGACACAAGAGACCCAGTACTTC	CSERTQETQYF
12	TRBV20-1	TRBJ1-1	.	few	TGCAGTCCTCTGACATTTAACACTGAAGCTTTCTTT	CSPLTFNTEAFF
14	TRBV28	TRBJ2-7	.	.	TGTGCCAGCAGTTTGACTAGGCCTCCCTACGAGCAGTACTTC	CASSLTRPPYEQYF
13	TRBV7-2	TRBJ2-2	TRBD1	many	TGTGCCAGCAGCTGGACAGGGGCCGGGGAGCTGTTTTTT	CASSWTGAGELFF
15	TRBV9	TRBJ1-2	TRBD1	.	TGTGCCAGCAGCGGTTCCGGGACAGGGGCTTATGGCTACACCTTC	CASSGSGTGAYGYTF